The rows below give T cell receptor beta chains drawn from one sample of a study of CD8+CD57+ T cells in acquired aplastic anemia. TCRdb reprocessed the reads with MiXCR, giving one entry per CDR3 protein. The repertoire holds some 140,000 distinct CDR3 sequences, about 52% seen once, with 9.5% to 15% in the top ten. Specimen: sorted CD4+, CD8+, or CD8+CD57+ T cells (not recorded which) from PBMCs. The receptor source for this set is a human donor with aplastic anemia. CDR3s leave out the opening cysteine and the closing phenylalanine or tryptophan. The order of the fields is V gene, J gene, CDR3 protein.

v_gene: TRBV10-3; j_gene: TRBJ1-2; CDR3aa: AISLTGDSYGYT
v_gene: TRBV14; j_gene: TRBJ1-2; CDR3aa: ASSQEGGRSSNYGYT
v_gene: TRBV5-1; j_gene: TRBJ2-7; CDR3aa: ASSAGQGAHEQY
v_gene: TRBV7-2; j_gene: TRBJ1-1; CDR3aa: ASSSINGEAF
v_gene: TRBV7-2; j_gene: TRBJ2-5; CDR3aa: ASSLGPSGGETQY
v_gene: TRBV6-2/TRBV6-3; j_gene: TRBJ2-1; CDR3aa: ASTPSAGNNEQF
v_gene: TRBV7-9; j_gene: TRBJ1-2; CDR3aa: ASSIDRGNGYT
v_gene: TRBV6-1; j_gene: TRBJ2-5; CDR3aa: ASGLEGLVGRGTQY
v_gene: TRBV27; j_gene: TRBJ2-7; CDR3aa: ASSFQGGPYEQY
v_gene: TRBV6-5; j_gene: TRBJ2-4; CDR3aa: ASSWGTGVEWH
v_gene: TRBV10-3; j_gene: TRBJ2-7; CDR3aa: AISHPRFGRGAYEQY
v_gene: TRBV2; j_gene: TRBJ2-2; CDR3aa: ASSRTSLVELF
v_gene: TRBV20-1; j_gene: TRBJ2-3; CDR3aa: SASEGGGTDTQY
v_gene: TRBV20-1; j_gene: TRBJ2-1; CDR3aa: SARMVGGRFEQF
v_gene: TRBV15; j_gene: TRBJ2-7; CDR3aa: ATSSSREGPKGEQY
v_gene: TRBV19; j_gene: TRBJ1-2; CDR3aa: ASATGGNPDGYT
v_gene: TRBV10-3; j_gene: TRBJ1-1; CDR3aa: AISTDRGRNTEAF
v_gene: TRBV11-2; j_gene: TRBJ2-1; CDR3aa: ASSPRTSAPYNEQF
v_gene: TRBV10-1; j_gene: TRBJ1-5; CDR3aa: ASSDSGQPQH
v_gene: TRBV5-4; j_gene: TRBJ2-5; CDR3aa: ASSDPPGETQY
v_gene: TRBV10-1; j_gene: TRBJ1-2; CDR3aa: ASSERPNYGYT
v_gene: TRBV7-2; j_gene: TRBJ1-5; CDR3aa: ASSLTGVQPQH
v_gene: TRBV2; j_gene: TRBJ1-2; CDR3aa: ASSGGSMGIDYGYT
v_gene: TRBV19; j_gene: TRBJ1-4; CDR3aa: ASSIGGPEKLF
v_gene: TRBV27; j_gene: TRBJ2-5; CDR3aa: ASSLSDGVRETQY
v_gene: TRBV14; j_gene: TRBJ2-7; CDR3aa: ASSVASGDSYEQY
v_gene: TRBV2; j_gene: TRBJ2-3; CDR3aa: ASKGTAQTDTQY
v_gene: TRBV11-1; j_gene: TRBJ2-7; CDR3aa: ASSLASTSTGTSGSYEQY
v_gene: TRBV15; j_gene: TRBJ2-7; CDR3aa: ATSRDPDYEQY
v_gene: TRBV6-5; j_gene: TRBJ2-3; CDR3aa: ASSWGLRDTQY
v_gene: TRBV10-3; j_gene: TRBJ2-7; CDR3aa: AISGTAAPYEQY
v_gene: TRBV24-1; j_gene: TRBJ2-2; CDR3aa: ATRGREETGELF
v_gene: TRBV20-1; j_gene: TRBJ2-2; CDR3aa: SASVGTSGTGELF
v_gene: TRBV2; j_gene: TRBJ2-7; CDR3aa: ASSDSTSRLVLEQY
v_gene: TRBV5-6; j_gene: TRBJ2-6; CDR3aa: ASILRGSGANVLT
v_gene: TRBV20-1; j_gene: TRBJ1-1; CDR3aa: SARSNTEAF
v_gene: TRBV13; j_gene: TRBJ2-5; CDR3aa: ASSITGVETQY
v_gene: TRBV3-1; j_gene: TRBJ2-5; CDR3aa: ASSQRPRSETQY
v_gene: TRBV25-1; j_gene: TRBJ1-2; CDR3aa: ASNFGAGNYGYT
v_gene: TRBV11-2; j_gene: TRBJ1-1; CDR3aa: ASSLVGRTEAF
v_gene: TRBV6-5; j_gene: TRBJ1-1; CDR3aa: ASSYSWNTEAF
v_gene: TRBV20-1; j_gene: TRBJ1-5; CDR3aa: SALRGGNQPQH